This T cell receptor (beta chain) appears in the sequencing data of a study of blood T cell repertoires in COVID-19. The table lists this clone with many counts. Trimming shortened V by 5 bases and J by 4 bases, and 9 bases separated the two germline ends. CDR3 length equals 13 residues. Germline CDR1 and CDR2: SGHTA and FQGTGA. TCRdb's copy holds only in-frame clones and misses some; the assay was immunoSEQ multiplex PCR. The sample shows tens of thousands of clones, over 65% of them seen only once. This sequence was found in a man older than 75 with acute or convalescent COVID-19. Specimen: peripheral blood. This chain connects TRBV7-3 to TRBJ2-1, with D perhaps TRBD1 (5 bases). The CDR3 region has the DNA TGTGCCAGCAGCCCTCAGGGTTACAATGAGCAGTTCTTC. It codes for CASSPQGYNEQFF.